The clone carrying this T cell receptor (beta chain) was seen repeatedly, ten times or more. Its matching antigen is unknown. Whenever a sample was processed, at least 6.5 million PBMCs were isolated. This sample was taken from a study of blood T cells in healthy people across ages. Study information: Template-switching capture recovered about one barcoded beta molecule per two T cells.

Study observations and caveats: Observed TCR beta diversity per million T cells went down as age went up. This fall followed a roughly linear course with age.

For the second PCR, which ran for about 6 to 11 cycles, a sample-barcoded 5' primer and a J-beta primer mix were used. TCRdb recomputed calls from the 5' RACE reads with MiXCR, one row per CDR3 protein. This sample has 1.5 million to 2 million distinct CDR3 sequences, with 30% to 35% found just once. This clonotype was obtained from a woman between 25 and 40 years old in good health. The sample taken for sequencing was blood.

The CDR3 reads CANPRGRDYGYTF. CDR3 nucleotides: TGTGCCAACCCACGCGGCAGGGACTATGGCTACACCTTC. J is TRBJ1-2 and V is TRBV7-2; TRBD1 is a possible D gene (5 bases). CDR1 and CDR2 from the germline V gene are SGHTA and FQGNSA. V was shortened by 10 bases and J by 3 bases, with 15 bases between the two germline ends. The CDR3 is made up of 13 amino acids.